Here is one TCR beta chain with its context. Here immunoSEQ multiplex PCR was the method, and the copy in TCRdb shows in-frame clones only, minus some. The sample includes some 70,000 clones, roughly 85% of them seen just once. This record comes from a study of blood T cell repertoires in COVID-19. About the study: Whether acute or convalescent, the COVID-19 samples came from the United States, Italy and Spain. Sources were T cells, B-cell-depleted T cells, or PBMCs; the material itself was cDNA or gDNA.

Sequenced: peripheral blood. The clonotype comes from a woman aged 55-75 years with acute or convalescent COVID-19.

The CDR3 region has the DNA TGTGCCAGCAGCTTAGGAGGGATAGGGAATTCACCCCTCCACTTT. Translation: CASSLGGIGNSPLHF. The rearrangement uses TRBV7-6 and TRBJ1-6; D not certain. This CDR3 has 15 residues. The V end lost 1 base, the J end lost 7 bases, and 11 bases lay between the germline ends. From germline, CDR1 is SGHVS and CDR2 FNYEAQ.